This T cell receptor beta chain appears in the sequencing data of a study of shared clonotypes between healthy human individuals. J lost 7 bases, V lost 2 bases, and 13 bases had no gene match. There are 17 residues in the CDR3. Germline CDR1 is SEHNR and CDR2 is FQNEAQ (reference sequence). Each subset's genomic DNA was shared equally among a number of immunoSEQ plates. Profiling relied on immunoSEQ multiplex PCR, and the TCRdb table lists in-frame clones only, not all of them. The sample gives 2 million to 2.5 million clones, 85% to 95% of which show up once; 0.39% is in the top ten. Findings of the study overall: Clonotype sharing among donors was expected to depend on sequencing depth.

As for this clone: Its target is unknown.

The gene calls are TRBV7-9 and TRBJ2-1; 8 bases align to TRBD2. Sample: naive CD4+ T cells from PBMCs. Subset of the sample: CD45RA+ positively selected. The origin of this receptor is a man younger than 35 in good health. Some clones in this sample may be carry-over from other donors' samples. CDR3 region: CASSLIPAAGVTNEQFF. The CDR3 nucleotides read TGTGCCAGCAGCTTAATCCCAGCAGCGGGAGTTACTAATGAGCAGTTCTTC. The full variable domain, with the rest looked up from reference TRBV7-9 and TRBJ2-1, is DTGVSQNPRHKITKRGQNVTFRCDPISEHNRLYWYRQTLGQGPEFLTYFQNEAQLEKSRLLSDRFSAERPKGSFSTLEIQRTEQGDSAMYLCASSLIPAAGVTNEQFFGPGTRLTVL.